These T cell receptor beta chains were read from a single sample in a study of post-analysis software for immune sequencing data. TCRdb used MiXCR to reprocess the PCR reads, holding one entry per CDR3 protein. The sample gives 750,000 to 950,000 distinct CDR3 sequences, around 46% of which show up once; roughly 4.9% is in the top ten. Sequencing input: blood. The receptors come from a girl between 5 and 17 years old with multiple sclerosis. Both conserved end residues are part of each CDR3. A D gene is named only where the DNA matches it firmly. For some rows the clone size is stated as once, few or many, or as a class when expanded; others skip it.

>TRBJ1-2|-|-|TRBV5-1
CASSLWTLQGTNGYTF
TGCGCCAGCAGCTTGTGGACCTTGCAGGGAACTAATGGCTACACCTTC
>TRBJ2-7|-|-|TRBV11-2
CASRDQAGYSYEQYF
TGTGCCAGCAGGGACCAGGCTGGGTACTCCTACGAGCAGTACTTC
>TRBJ2-1|TRBD2|few|TRBV9
CASSYSSGAYNEQFF
TGTGCCAGCAGCTACTCTAGCGGGGCCTACAATGAGCAGTTCTTC
>TRBJ2-5|TRBD2|few|TRBV6-5
CASRRGTSRQEQYF
TGTGCCAGCAGAAGAGGGACTAGTAGACAGGAGCAGTACTTC
>TRBJ2-1|TRBD2|-|TRBV29-1
CSVEVSGRSYYNEQFF
TGCAGCGTTGAAGTTAGCGGGAGGTCCTACTACAATGAGCAGTTCTTC
>TRBJ2-7|TRBD1|-|TRBV4-2
CASSQELGQGTYEQYF
TGTGCCAGCAGCCAAGAGCTAGGACAGGGGACCTACGAGCAGTACTTC
>TRBJ1-1|-|few|TRBV7-3
CASSLYADTNTEAFF
TGTGCCAGCAGCTTATACGCGGACACGAACACTGAAGCTTTCTTT
>TRBJ2-7|-|-|TRBV6-1
CASSEEIYEQYF
TGTGCCAGCAGTGAGGAGATCTACGAGCAGTACTTC
>TRBJ2-2|-|-|TRBV7-6
CASSLGRSTGELFF
TGTGCCAGCAGCTTAGGTCGCTCAACCGGGGAGCTGTTTTTT
>TRBJ2-1|TRBD2|-|TRBV5-6
CASSFETLAGSSYNEQFF
TGTGCCAGCAGCTTCGAAACCTTAGCGGGGAGCTCCTACAATGAGCAGTTCTTC
>TRBJ2-5|-|-|TRBV9
CASSVGPLQTQYF
TGTGCCAGCAGCGTAGGACCCCTACAGACCCAGTACTTC
>TRBJ2-5|-|-|TRBV5-1
CASSLVGGATQETQYF
TGCGCCAGCAGCTTGGTCGGAGGGGCGACGCAAGAGACCCAGTACTTC
>TRBJ1-2|-|few|TRBV5-1
CASRGDNYGYTF
TGCGCCAGCAGGGGCGATAACTATGGCTACACCTTC
>TRBJ2-6|-|-|TRBV10-3
CAIGAEGGANVRTF
TGTGCCATCGGAGCGGAAGGGGGGGCCAACGTCCGGACTTTC
>TRBJ2-1|TRBD1|-|TRBV24-1
CATSRNRGGEQFF
TGTGCCACCAGCCGTAACAGGGGCGGTGAGCAGTTCTTC
>TRBJ1-6|-|-|TRBV11-1
CASSPRTDPGGPLHF
TGTGCCAGCAGCCCTCGGACAGACCCGGGAGGGCCCCTCCACTTT
>TRBJ1-5|-|-|TRBV6-6
CASSRSAGADQPQHF
TGTGCCAGCAGTCGATCCGCTGGGGCCGATCAGCCCCAGCATTTT
>TRBJ2-1|TRBD2|-|TRBV2
CASSEEAGVRSNEQFF
TGTGCCAGCAGTGAAGAAGCGGGAGTCCGATCCAATGAGCAGTTCTTC
>TRBJ2-3|TRBD2|-|TRBV24-1
CATSETSGRKTDTQYF
TGTGCCACCAGTGAAACTAGCGGGAGGAAAACAGATACGCAGTATTTT
>TRBJ2-7|-|-|TRBV20-1
CSARDLSRYEQYF
TGCAGTGCTAGAGATCTTTCCCGTTACGAGCAGTACTTC
>TRBJ1-4|-|few|TRBV7-2
CASTLRPGTNEKLFF
TGTGCCAGCACCCTAAGGCCCGGGACTAATGAAAAACTGTTTTTT
>TRBJ2-5|TRBD2|few|TRBV12-3/TRBV12-4
CASSSRLAGKGETQYF
TGTGCCAGCAGTTCCAGACTAGCGGGAAAGGGGGAGACCCAGTACTTC
>TRBJ1-4|-|-|TRBV7-9
CASSFLALGEKLFF
TGTGCCAGCAGCTTCTTGGCGCTGGGGGAAAAACTGTTTTTT
>TRBJ2-7|TRBD2|-|TRBV11-2
CASSLVGSGPLSRYEQYF
TGTGCCAGCAGCTTAGTAGGTAGCGGGCCCCTATCTCGCTACGAGCAGTACTTC
>TRBJ1-2|-|-|TRBV7-3
CASSPRDHYGYTF
TGTGCCAGCAGCCCCCGGGACCACTATGGCTACACCTTC
>TRBJ2-3|TRBD2|few|TRBV20-1
CSALGTSGGDTQYF
TGCAGTGCCCTTGGGACTAGCGGCGGAGATACGCAGTATTTT
>TRBJ2-1|TRBD1|-|TRBV5-1
CASSFPDRGAYNEQFF
TGCGCCAGCAGCTTCCCAGACAGGGGGGCGTACAATGAGCAGTTCTTC
>TRBJ2-5|-|few|TRBV6-2/TRBV6-3
CASSSLTRDQYF
TGTGCCAGCAGTTCCTTGACACGGGACCAGTACTTC
>TRBJ2-7|TRBD1|-|TRBV27
CASSLRPSGQGPTYEQYF
TGTGCCAGCAGTCTTAGGCCCTCGGGACAGGGACCGACCTACGAGCAGTACTTC
>TRBJ1-2|-|-|TRBV4-3
CASSQDFQGQGNYGYTF
TGCGCCAGCAGCCAAGATTTTCAGGGGCAGGGAAACTATGGCTACACCTTC
>TRBJ1-1|TRBD1|-|TRBV29-1
CSAGGRQGATMNTEAFF
TGCAGCGCTGGGGGGAGGCAGGGGGCCACGATGAACACTGAAGCTTTCTTT
>TRBJ1-1|-|-|TRBV20-1
CSASVGGFEAFF
TGCAGTGCCTCCGTAGGCGGTTTTGAAGCTTTCTTT
>TRBJ2-1|-|few|TRBV20-1
CSASKDSSYNEQFF
TGCAGTGCTAGTAAGGATTCCTCCTACAATGAGCAGTTCTTC
>TRBJ1-2|-|few|TRBV9
CASSGGSYTF
TGTGCCAGCAGCGGAGGATCGTACACCTTC
>TRBJ2-5|TRBD1|-|TRBV2
CATVRGETQYF
TGTGCCACCGTCAGGGGGGAGACCCAGTACTTC
>TRBJ2-1|-|few|TRBV12-3/TRBV12-4
CASSLASGDRGNNEQFF
TGTGCCAGCAGTTTAGCTAGTGGGGACCGAGGAAACAATGAGCAGTTCTTC
>TRBJ2-1|TRBD2|few|TRBV20-1
CSAQPLTLAEIGNEQFF
TGCAGTGCTCAGCCCCTCACTCTAGCGGAGATTGGGAATGAGCAGTTCTTC
>TRBJ1-6|-|-|TRBV12-3/TRBV12-4
CASTLLSSYNSPLHF
TGTGCCAGCACCCTCCTGAGCTCCTATAATTCACCCCTCCACTTT
>TRBJ2-1|TRBD2|-|TRBV7-2
CASSLTTSGNEQFF
TGTGCCAGCAGCTTAACAACTAGCGGGAATGAGCAGTTCTTC
>TRBJ2-5|-|many|TRBV7-2
CASSSLGRAQETQYF
TGTGCCAGCAGCTCCCTAGGGCGAGCCCAAGAGACCCAGTACTTC
>TRBJ1-1|-|-|TRBV25-1
CASRPTTRANTEAFF
TGTGCCAGCAGACCCACAACGAGGGCAAACACTGAAGCTTTCTTT
>TRBJ2-1|-|-|TRBV7-2
CASRENFGGPNSYNEQFF
TGTGCCAGCAGGGAAAACTTCGGGGGACCTAACTCCTACAATGAGCAGTTCTTC
>TRBJ2-3|-|-|TRBV5-6
CASSLALRGDSTDTQYF
TGTGCCAGCAGCTTGGCACTGAGGGGGGATAGCACAGATACGCAGTATTTT
>TRBJ2-7|-|-|TRBV7-9
CASSRRTVPYEQYF
TGTGCCAGCAGCCGCCGGACGGTTCCGTACGAGCAGTACTTC
>TRBJ1-4|-|-|TRBV4-2
CASSQDTEKLFF
TGTGCCAGCAGCCAAGATACGGAAAAACTGTTTTTT
>TRBJ2-1|TRBD1|-|TRBV20-1
CSARGTGGWDEQFF
TGCAGTGCTAGGGGGACAGGGGGCTGGGATGAGCAGTTCTTC
>TRBJ2-5|-|few|TRBV4-1
CASSQDMTGETQYF
TGCGCCAGCAGCCAAGATATGACAGGCGAGACCCAGTACTTC
>TRBJ2-1|TRBD2|-|TRBV5-6
CASSFASGSYNEQFF
TGTGCCAGCAGCTTCGCTAGCGGCTCCTACAATGAGCAGTTCTTC
>TRBJ2-5|TRBD1|few|TRBV10-3
CAISEGFRDRDGETQYF
TGTGCCATCAGTGAGGGGTTCCGGGACAGGGACGGGGAGACCCAGTACTTC
>TRBJ2-7|-|-|TRBV27
CASSLQTDYEQYF
TGTGCCAGCAGTTTACAGACAGACTACGAGCAGTACTTC
>TRBJ1-2|-|-|TRBV13
CASSYGPGTSFGYTF
TGTGCCAGCAGCTACGGCCCCGGGACAAGTTTTGGCTACACCTTC
>TRBJ2-1|TRBD2|-|TRBV20-1
CSARGGTSGYNEQFF
TGCAGTGCGAGGGGGGGTACTAGCGGATACAATGAGCAGTTCTTC
>TRBJ1-1|-|-|TRBV27
CASSSPSVGGGEAFF
TGTGCCAGCAGCTCGCCCTCAGTCGGGGGCGGTGAAGCTTTCTTT
>TRBJ2-1|TRBD1|-|TRBV27
CASSSRGLGVAIYNEQFF
TGTGCCAGCAGCTCAAGGGGGCTCGGGGTAGCGATATACAATGAGCAGTTCTTC
>TRBJ2-1|-|few|TRBV29-1
CSVFKNEQFF
TGCAGCGTCTTCAAAAATGAGCAGTTCTTC
>TRBJ2-2|-|-|TRBV20-1
CSAPGPDTGELFF
TGCAGTGCTCCTGGGCCAGACACCGGGGAGCTGTTTTTT